The next 16 T cell receptor beta chains were all read from a single sample in a study of identical twins. TCRdb re-analysed the 5' RACE reads in MiXCR, keeping a single row per CDR3 protein. The data hold some 500,000 distinct CDR3 sequences, with 7.5% to 10% observed a single time. These data were likewise used in another study, on yellow fever vaccine responses in identical twins.

Source material: PBMCs. These receptors came from a young woman in good health.

This rearrangement joins TRBV2 to TRBJ2-7; unclear D gene. This CDR3 has 13 residues. CDR1 is SNHLY and CDR2 is FYNNEI in the germline V gene. The V and J ends lost 6 bases and 4 bases respectively, with 13 bases between them. The CDR3 loop is CASRAVQAYEQYF. The CDR3 DNA sequence: TGTGCCAGCAGAGCTGTCCAGGCGTACGAGCAGTACTTC.

The table lists this clonotype with a few counts. The chain uses TRBV5-1 and TRBJ2-7; D possibly uses TRBD1 or TRBD2 (6 bases each). This CDR3 is 21 amino acids long. Germline-derived CDR1 and CDR2 are SGHRS and YFSETQ. The germline V and J ends were trimmed by 0 bases and 2 bases, with 30 bases remaining between them. CDR3 sequence: CASSLGLGRDKIRRETYEQYF. DNA of the CDR3: TGCGCCAGCAGCTTGGGTTTGGGCCGGGACAAGATTAGGAGGGAAACCTACGAGCAGTACTTC.

This clonotype was picked up a small number of times. The chain has TRBV7-9 and TRBJ2-5; 8 nucleotides match TRBD1. The CDR3 loop spans 14 amino acids. Per the germline V gene, CDR1 is SEHNR and CDR2 is FQNEAQ (reference sequence). J was trimmed by 5 bases and V by 5 bases; bases with no gene match: 7. The CDR3 here is CASSPRTGSETQYF. The DNA of the CDR3 is TGTGCCAGCAGCCCACGGACAGGGAGCGAGACCCAGTACTTC.

In its sample, this clonotype was seen a few times. This chain uses TRBV28 with TRBJ2-3; D remains unclear. The CDR3 is 15 amino acids. V lost 2 bases to trimming and J lost 5 bases, with 14 bases between them. Germline CDR1 is MDHEN and CDR2 is SYDVKM. The CDR3 coding sequence is TGTGCCAGCAGTTTAGGGCGAGCGATCCGAGATACGCAGTATTTT. Translated: CASSLGRAIRDTQYF.

The chain carries TRBV6-2 or TRBV6-3 and TRBJ1-1, with D hard to call. Germline V gene lookup returns CDR1 MNHEY and CDR2 SVGEGT. Trimming cost V 2 bases and J 5 bases, with 9 bases left between them. There are 13 residues in the CDR3. CDR3 bases: TGTGCCAGCAGTTACGCAGGTTTTACTGAAGCTTTCTTT. This translates into CASSYAGFTEAFF.

The chain joins TRBV29-1 to TRBJ2-1; 10 bases align to TRBD2. The CDR3 consists of 18 residues. The junction had 19 bases not matched to a gene; V was cut back by 5 bases and J by 6 bases. Germline CDR1 is SQVTM and CDR2 is ANQGSEA. The CDR3 loop reads CSVSSAGLAATVGNEQFF. The CDR3 DNA follows: TGCAGCGTTTCCTCGGCCGGACTAGCGGCCACGGTTGGCAATGAGCAGTTCTTC.

The J gene is TRBJ2-5, the V gene TRBV5-1, with 9 positions matching TRBD2. Germline loops: CDR1 SGHRS, CDR2 YFSETQ. This CDR3 has 15 residues. Losses at the gene ends were 5 bases for V and 0 bases for J; bases not matched to a gene: 5. The CDR3 sequence: CASRWRGGDQETQYF. CDR3 coding DNA: TGCGCCAGCAGGTGGCGCGGGGGGGACCAAGAGACCCAGTACTTC.

This clonotype came up a few times. This sequence joins TRBV24-1 and TRBJ2-3; perhaps TRBD2 as D (5 bases). The length of the CDR3 is 14 residues. Trimming left V 1 base short and J 3 bases short, with 7 bases between. Germline V gives CDR1 KGHDR, CDR2 SFDVKD. CDR3 loop: CATSDFVATDTQYF. Here the CDR3 DNA reads TGTGCCACCAGTGATTTCGTAGCGACAGATACGCAGTATTTT.

The sample holds a few counts of this clonotype. J is TRBJ2-1 and V is TRBV12-3 or TRBV12-4, with unresolved D. The CDR3 extends over 12 amino acids. V gave up 6 bases and J gave up 5 bases, with 8 bases separating them. CDR3 sequence (DNA): TGTGCCAGCAGCCCATATAACAATGAGCAGTTCTTC. As protein: CASSPYNNEQFF.

This clonotype has a count of ten or more. The gene calls are TRBV5-1 and TRBJ2-7, with a weak D call TRBD2 (6 bases). The V end lost 5 bases, the J end lost 4 bases, and 13 bases lay between the germline ends. Germline V gives CDR1 SGHRS, CDR2 YFSETQ. The CDR3 runs to 13 residues. The CDR3 spells CASRVGEAYEQYF. Written as DNA, the CDR3 is TGCGCCAGCAGGGTTGGGGAGGCTTACGAGCAGTACTTC. Based on the CDR3 plus reference TRBV5-1 and TRBJ2-7, the full variable domain is KAGVTQTPRYLIKTRGQQVTLSCSPISGHRSVSWYQQTPGQGLQFLFEYFSETQRNKGNFPGRFSGRQFSNSRSEMNVSTLELGDSALYLCASRVGEAYEQYFGPGTRLTVT.

The gene calls are TRBV9 and TRBJ1-1; 8 nucleotides match TRBD1. CDR1 is SGDLS, CDR2 YYNGEE, per germline. The CDR3 is made up of 15 amino acids. Losses at the gene ends were 2 bases for V and 0 bases for J; bases not matched to a gene: 3. The CDR3 loop reads CASSVNRGMNTEAFF. CDR3 coding DNA: TGTGCCAGCAGCGTTAACAGGGGGATGAACACTGAAGCTTTCTTT.

This clonotype has more than one count but fewer than ten. The V and J genes are TRBV29-1 and TRBJ2-7; D possibly corresponds to TRBD1 (6 bases). Germline-derived CDR1 and CDR2 are SQVTM and ANQGSEA. The germline V and J ends were trimmed by 7 bases and 6 bases, with 19 bases remaining between them. The CDR3 runs 13 residues. CDR3 DNA sequence: TGCAGCGGGGGCTCAGGGGAGCTGGGCGAGCAGTACTTC. Protein sequence: CSGGSGELGEQYF.

This clonotype was found a few times. V is TRBV4-3 and J is TRBJ2-3; D may be TRBD1 or TRBD2 (5 bases each). The CDR3 runs to 20 residues. Trimming left V 4 bases short and J 1 base short, with 27 bases between. Germline V lookup: CDR1 LGHNA, CDR2 YSLEER. The CDR3 protein is CASSLGGGDSPNWGTDTQYF. Written as DNA, the CDR3 is TGCGCCAGCAGCCTCGGAGGAGGAGACAGTCCTAACTGGGGCACAGATACGCAGTATTTT.

In this sample, this clonotype turned up many times. This chain connects TRBV29-1 to TRBJ2-7; 9 nucleotides align to TRBD1. Trimming removed 6 bases from V and 0 bases from J; junction bases left unmatched: 3. Germline V CDR1 and CDR2: SQVTM, ANQGSEA. The CDR3 covers 13 residues. CDR3 DNA: TGCAGCGTACCGGGACAGGGCTCCTACGAGCAGTACTTC. Translated: CSVPGQGSYEQYF.

On this clonotype itself: Without the conserved terminal phenylalanine or tryptophan, this CDR3 likely stems from a read error. The V call is TRBV2, the J call TRBJ2-7; 8 bases map to TRBD2. With V trimmed by 7 bases and J by 0 bases, 5 bases remained unmatched. This CDR3 has 14 amino acids. Per the germline V gene, CDR1 is SNHLY and CDR2 is FYNNEI. The CDR3 coding sequence is TGTGCCAGCACCTCGAGCGGGAGCTCCTACGAGCAGTACTTG. Translated, it gives CASTSSGSSYEQYL.

This clonotype showed up just once. One end of the junction fails to match germline, which may point to a read error. The chain employs TRBV7-7 and TRBJ2-6; weak D call: TRBD2 (5 bases). The germline CDR1 and CDR2 sequences are SSHAT and FNYEAQ (reference sequence). The CDR3 sequence is 15 residues long. For the CDR3, the DNA is TGTGCTAGCAGCTTAGTGACGGGAGGGGCCAACGTCCTGACTTTC. This gives the protein CASSLVTGGANVLTF. Using reference TRBV7-7 and TRBJ2-6 for the parts outside the CDR3, the full variable domain is GAGVSQSPRYKVTKRGQDVTLRCDPISSHATLYWYQQALGQGPEFLTYFNYEAQPDKSGLPSDRFSAERPEGSISTLTIQRTEQRDSAMYRCASSLVTGGANVLTFGAGSRLTVL.